The next 21 T cell receptor beta chains were all read from a single sample in a study of T cell changes during pregnancy in multiple sclerosis. The method was immunoSEQ multiplex PCR; TCRdb's version includes in-frame clones alone and lacks a portion of them. The sample includes 30,000 or so clones, around 91% of them seen just once. Material: CD8+ T cells from peripheral blood mononuclear cells, obtained in the second trimester of pregnancy. The receptor source for this set is a female donor in good health, enrolled as a control in a pregnancy study.

The V call is TRBV30, the J call TRBJ2-5, with TRBD2 matching over 9 bases. The CDR3 is 15 residues long. The germline V gene has CDR1 GTSNPN and CDR2 SVGIG (reference sequence). J lost 5 bases, V lost 0 bases, and 7 bases had no gene match. The CDR3 region is CAWSVKAGGPETQYF. The CDR3, as DNA: TGTGCCTGGAGTGTTAAGGCGGGGGGGCCGGAGACCCAGTACTTC.

This chain uses TRBV6-1 with TRBJ1-1; no clear D gene. The CDR3 sequence is 14 residues long. Germline V gene lookup returns CDR1 MNHNS and CDR2 SASEGT. The ends were cut back, 1 base at V and 2 bases at J, with 8 bases in the middle. DNA of the CDR3: TGTGCCAGCAGTGAAGGGCGGTTAAACACTGAAGCTTTCTTT. Protein product: CASSEGRLNTEAFF.

The chain carries TRBV30 and TRBJ2-5; 7 bases are shared with TRBD1. TRBJ2-7 matches the DNA end more closely, so the J call is doubtful. The CDR3 is 13 residues long. Germline CDR1 reads GTSNPN; CDR2 reads SVGIG (reference sequence). As DNA, the CDR3 is TGTGCCTGGAGTGTAGGGGGCAAGTACGAGCAGTACTTC. Translating it yields CAWSVGGKYEQYF.

The chain carries TRBV19 and TRBJ1-1; 11 nucleotides line up with TRBD1. Losses at the gene ends were 2 bases for V and 6 bases for J; bases not matched to a gene: 8. The CDR3 sequence is 16 residues long. The germline CDR1 and CDR2 sequences are LNHDA and SQIVND (reference sequence). The CDR3 protein is CASSIRTGGAYAEAFF. CDR3 in DNA: TGTGCCAGTAGTATAAGGACAGGGGGCGCGTACGCTGAAGCTTTCTTT. Using reference TRBV19 and TRBJ1-1 for the parts outside the CDR3, the full variable domain is DGGITQSPKYLFRKEGQNVTLSCEQNLNHDAMYWYRQDPGQGLRLIYYSQIVNDFQKGDIAEGYSVSREKKESFPLTVTSAQKNPTAFYLCASSIRTGGAYAEAFFGQGTRLTVV.

V and J are TRBV5-6 and TRBJ1-2; D is perhaps TRBD1 (6 bases). V lost 5 bases and J lost 0, with 11 bases in between. The CDR3 has 14 amino acids. CDR1 and CDR2 from the germline V gene are SGHDT and YYEEEE. CDR3 sequence (DNA): TGTGCCAGCAGACCGGACAGTCCTAACTATGGCTACACCTTC. It specifies CASRPDSPNYGYTF.

The chain carries TRBV19 and TRBJ2-7, with 11 bases lining up with TRBD1. J lost 3 bases, V lost 10 bases, and 8 bases had no gene match. Germline lookup yields CDR1 LNHDA and CDR2 SQIVND (reference sequence). This CDR3 contains 14 residues. CDR3 bases: TGTGCCACCGCCCTCGGGACAGGGGGCTACGAGCAGTACTTC. Translated, it gives CATALGTGGYEQYF.

V is TRBV2 and J is TRBJ2-3; the D gene is possibly TRBD1 (6 bases). The CDR3 runs 17 residues. V was trimmed by 6 bases and J by 5 bases, leaving 24 bases between them. Looked up from germline, CDR1 is SNHLY and CDR2 is FYNNEI. The CDR3 sequence: CASSEFNWGPGRDTQYF. The DNA for the CDR3 is TGTGCCAGCAGCGAATTCAACTGGGGGCCAGGGAGAGATACGCAGTATTTT.

The V and J genes are TRBV9 and TRBJ1-5; perhaps TRBD1 as D (6 bases). The V end was cut by 2 bases, the J end by 2 bases, with 11 bases between. The V gene's germline CDR1 is SGDLS and CDR2 YYNGEE. The CDR3 extends over 15 amino acids. The CDR3 region has the DNA TGTGCCAGCAGCGTGGGGGGGGCCGGCAATCAGCCCCAGCATTTT. Protein: CASSVGGAGNQPQHF.

The chain joins TRBV6-1 to TRBJ2-1, with D unresolved. Germline-derived CDR1 and CDR2 are MNHNS and SASEGT. The CDR3 is 14 amino acids. With 3 bases removed from V and 3 bases from J, the gap between germline ends came to 9 bases. The CDR3 bases are TGTGCCAGCAGTGATACACAGATCTACAATGAGCAGTTCTTC. Protein product: CASSDTQIYNEQFF.

This chain connects TRBV5-5 to TRBJ2-7; 7 nucleotides align to TRBD1. The trim removed 4 bases at V and 2 bases at J, leaving 6 bases unmatched. The germline V gene encodes CDR1 SGHKS and CDR2 YYEKEE (reference sequence). There are 14 residues in the CDR3. CDR3 protein: CASSGTGAPYEQYF. CDR3 DNA sequence: TGTGCCAGCAGCGGAACAGGGGCCCCCTACGAGCAGTACTTC.

The chain recombines TRBV7-2 with TRBJ2-7; a possible D gene is TRBD1 (6 bases). V shed 5 bases and J shed 4 bases, with 18 bases lying between them. Germline assignment: CDR1 SGHTA and CDR2 FQGNSA. The CDR3 is 15 residues long. The CDR3 bases are TGTGCCAGCAGCGTAGAGGACAGCAAACTTTACGAGCAGTACTTC. Its translation is CASSVEDSKLYEQYF.

The chain carries TRBV27 and TRBJ2-6; unclear D gene. The V end was cut by 8 bases, the J end by 5 bases, with 10 bases between. Per the germline V gene, CDR1 is MNHEY and CDR2 is SMNVEV (reference sequence). The CDR3 runs to 13 residues. In DNA, the CDR3 is TGTGCCAGCGGCTGGGCTAGGGCCAACGTCCTGACTTTC. This encodes CASGWARANVLTF.

The rearrangement links TRBV27 to TRBJ1-5, with no clear D. The CDR3 spans 12 residues. The germline gives CDR1 MNHEY, CDR2 SMNVEV (reference sequence). The V gene lost 6 bases and the J gene lost 2 bases, with 5 bases spanning the gap. Here the CDR3 DNA reads TGTGCCAGCAGGGAGGGCAATCAGCCCCAGCATTTT. As protein: CASREGNQPQHF.

The CDR3 sequence is CASADDRGNTIYF. CDR3 sequence (DNA): TGTGCCAGCGCCGACGACAGAGGAAACACCATATATTTT. The J gene is TRBJ1-3, the V gene TRBV27, with a possible D match to TRBD1 (5 bases). The CDR3 covers 13 residues. Germline values: CDR1 MNHEY, CDR2 SMNVEV (reference sequence). Trimming took off 8 bases at V and 4 bases at J, with 12 bases between the two ends.

This chain connects TRBV19 to TRBJ1-5, with no clear D. The V end was cut by 1 base, the J end by 2 bases, with 12 bases between. The germline CDR1 and CDR2 sequences are LNHDA and SQIVND (reference sequence). This CDR3 region has 16 residues. For the CDR3, the DNA is TGTGCCAGTAGTATAGTGAGGGTTGTGGGCAATCAGCCCCAGCATTTT. This codes for CASSIVRVVGNQPQHF.

This rearrangement joins TRBV7-8 to TRBJ1-5, with D possibly being TRBD1 (5 bases). Germline CDR1 reads SGHVS; CDR2 reads FQNEAQ. V dropped 4 bases and J dropped 5 bases, with 12 bases sitting between them. The CDR3 extends over 14 amino acids. CDR3 DNA sequence: TGTGCCAGCAGCTCCAGTGGGGGGTATCAGCCCCAGCATTTT. Translated: CASSSSGGYQPQHF.

The genes are TRBV9 and TRBJ2-1, with D possibly TRBD2 on 5 matching bases. From germline, CDR1 is SGDLS and CDR2 YYNGEE. Trimming left V 3 bases short and J 6 bases short, with 19 bases between. The CDR3 runs 16 residues. This chain's CDR3 is CASSGEILRVTNEQFF. The CDR3 nucleotides read TGTGCCAGCAGCGGCGAAATATTGAGGGTGACCAATGAGCAGTTCTTC.

This chain joins TRBV5-6 and TRBJ1-6, with unresolved D. The germline CDR1 and CDR2 sequences are SGHDT and YYEEEE. This CDR3 is built from 14 residues. The V end was cut by 6 bases, the J end by 7 bases, with 14 bases between. This chain's CDR3 is CASIPGGLNSPLHF. The CDR3 region has the DNA TGTGCCAGCATCCCAGGAGGCCTAAATTCACCCCTCCACTTT.

The chain recombines TRBV27 with TRBJ1-2; a weak D match, TRBD1 (5 bases). The CDR3 sequence is 11 residues long. Per the germline V gene, CDR1 is MNHEY and CDR2 is SMNVEV (reference sequence). Deletions cut 9 bases from V and 2 bases from J, with 7 bases between. The CDR3 reads CASRGNYGYTF. Here the CDR3 DNA reads TGTGCCAGTCGGGGGAACTATGGCTACACCTTC.

The rearrangement joins TRBV4-1 to TRBJ1-1; 11 bases are shared with TRBD1. Germline CDR1 is MGHRA and CDR2 is YSYEKL. Trimming cost V 4 bases and J 5 bases; bases outside gene matches: 6. The CDR3 is made up of 15 amino acids. CDR3 sequence reads: CASSLGTGGGTEAFF. The CDR3 nucleotides are TGCGCCAGCAGCCTGGGGACAGGGGGGGGAACTGAAGCTTTCTTT.

The chain has TRBV21-1 and TRBJ1-2; TRBD1, as called in the table, went unchecked against the DNA. TRBV21-1 represents a pseudogene. The CDR3 loop spans 18 amino acids. In nucleotides, the CDR3 is TGTGCCAGCACCAAACGAACCGGGACAGGGGCCTCATTATTGGGCTACACCTTC. This codes for CASTKRTGTGASLLGYTF.